This TCR beta chain came from a study of Ad26.COV2.S vaccination and SARS-CoV-2 variants. As for treatment: about 20 received Ad26.COV2.S at low or high dose, single or two shots; 5 received placebo; per-sample allocation not given. Following the first vaccine or placebo injection, samples were taken on day 63. In its sample, this clone was seen a few times. Clones were sequenced by immunoSEQ multiplex PCR, and TCRdb holds only the in-frame ones, with some missing. The table includes roughly 420,000 clones, 85% to 90% detected once. Sequences were derived from peripheral blood, sampled in a trial of Ad26.COV2.S vaccine versus placebo. This TCR derives from a person between 18 and 60 years old who received the Ad26.COV2.S COVID-19 vaccine or a placebo.

For the CDR3, the DNA is TGTGCCAGCAGTTACGGGGACAGCTACGAGCAGTACTTC. This sequence encodes CASSYGDSYEQYF. The chain joins TRBV6-5 to TRBJ2-7, with 7 bases that match TRBD1. The CDR3 totals 13 residues. Germline assignment: CDR1 MNHEY and CDR2 SVGAGI. Germline trimming cut 2 bases from V and 3 bases from J; bases unmatched to any gene: 1.